The next 32 T cell receptor beta chains were all read from a single sample in a study of OX40 agonist ivuxolimab in advanced cancers. Measured with immunoSEQ multiplex PCR; TCRdb has only the in-frame clones, and not every one. The table includes 57,000 or so clones, 84% detected once. The sample was CD4+ or CD8+ T cells sorted from blood, taken in a trial of the OX40 agonist ivuxolimab. These receptors were taken from an adult with an advanced solid tumor such as melanoma, head and neck, liver or kidney cancer.

V is TRBV2 and J is TRBJ2-7; 10 bases fit TRBD2. The CDR3 sequence is 17 residues long. V shed 0 bases, J shed 0 bases, and the junction held 5 bases outside the gene matches. CDR1 is SNHLY and CDR2 is FYNNEI in the germline V gene. This CDR3 reads CASSEALLAGGSYEQYF. In DNA form, the CDR3 reads TGTGCCAGCAGTGAAGCGCTTTTAGCGGGGGGCTCCTACGAGCAGTACTTC.

The chain employs TRBV5-1 and TRBJ2-5; TRBD1 might be the D (6 bases). The CDR3 runs 15 residues. The germline gives CDR1 SGHRS, CDR2 YFSETQ. The V end was cut by 5 bases, the J end by 5 bases, with 19 bases between. CDR3 DNA sequence: TGCGCCAGCAGTACCTCGGGCAGGACAGAGGAGACCCAGTACTTC. Its translation is CASSTSGRTEETQYF.

This sequence joins TRBV7-2 and TRBJ1-1; D unresolved. Germline CDR1 reads SGHTA; CDR2 reads FQGNSA. The CDR3 runs to 13 residues. Trimming took off 5 bases at V and 6 bases at J, with 13 bases between the two ends. The CDR3 coding sequence is TGTGCCAGCAGCCCCCGGGGTTCTCCTGAAGCTTTCTTT. Encoded protein: CASSPRGSPEAFF.

The genes are TRBV19 and TRBJ2-3; 7 nucleotides align to TRBD1. Germline trimming cut 4 bases from V and 4 bases from J; bases unmatched to any gene: 5. The CDR3 runs to 14 residues. Germline lookup yields CDR1 LNHDA and CDR2 SQIVND (reference sequence). CDR3 sequence reads: CASSTRQGSDTQYF. CDR3 nucleotide sequence: TGTGCCAGTAGTACACGACAGGGCTCAGATACGCAGTATTTT.

The gene calls are TRBV6-5 and TRBJ2-7, with 10 bases fitting TRBD2. CDR1 is MNHEY, CDR2 SVGAGI, per germline. Trimming took 0 bases from V and 2 from J; bases not matched to a gene: 4. The CDR3 consists of 16 residues. The CDR3 coding sequence is TGTGCCAGCAGTTACTCGTTACTAGCGGGACCCTACGAGCAGTACTTC. This sequence encodes CASSYSLLAGPYEQYF.

The CDR3 protein is CASSLAGTTDTEAFF. CDR3 nucleotides: TGTGCCAGCAGCTTAGCGGGGACAACGGACACTGAAGCTTTCTTT. The rearrangement joins TRBV7-6 to TRBJ1-1, with D maybe TRBD1 (6 bases). Trimming took 0 bases from V and 3 from J, leaving 11 bases between them. The CDR3 is 15 amino acids. Germline values: CDR1 SGHVS, CDR2 FNYEAQ.

The chain is built from TRBV12-5 and TRBJ1-1; no definite D call. V lost 3 bases and J lost 0, with 11 bases in between. This CDR3 region has 15 residues. The V gene's germline CDR1 is LGHNT and CDR2 FRNRAP. The CDR3 protein is CASGFRTVMNTEAFF. In DNA, the CDR3 is TGTGCTAGTGGTTTCCGGACGGTCATGAACACTGAAGCTTTCTTT. The full variable domain, with the rest looked up from reference TRBV12-5 and TRBJ1-1, is DARVTQTPRHKVTEMGQEVTMRCQPILGHNTVFWYRQTMMQGLELLAYFRNRAPLDDSGMPKDRFSAEMPDATLATLKIQPSEPRDSAVYFCASGFRTVMNTEAFFGQGTRLTVV.

This sequence joins TRBV9 and TRBJ1-5, with a tentative D call TRBD1 (5 bases). The CDR3 totals 15 residues. CDR1 and CDR2 (germline): SGDLS, YYNGEE. The germline V and J ends were trimmed by 0 bases and 3 bases, with 10 bases remaining between them. The CDR3: CASSVEGRNNQPQHF. The DNA for the CDR3 is TGTGCCAGCAGCGTAGAGGGACGGAACAATCAGCCCCAGCATTTT.

The chain carries TRBV5-1 and TRBJ2-7; 8 bases match TRBD1. V gave up 2 bases and J gave up 3 bases; unmatched junction bases: 4. There are 14 residues in the CDR3. Germline values: CDR1 SGHRS, CDR2 YFSETQ. CDR3 loop: CASSFHRGSYEQYF. The CDR3 DNA is TGCGCCAGCAGCTTTCACAGGGGGAGCTACGAGCAGTACTTC.

This clone came up a few times. The CDR3 DNA is TGTGCCAGCAGCCCCTCGGACAGGGGGCTTAATGGCTACACCTTC. It encodes CASSPSDRGLNGYTF. The J gene is TRBJ1-2, the V gene TRBV6-1; 11 nucleotides align to TRBD1. V was clipped by 6 bases and J by 6 bases; unmatched bases: 9. Germline V gene lookup returns CDR1 MNHNS and CDR2 SASEGT. CDR3 length equals 15 residues.

This clone was observed a handful of times. V is TRBV29-1 and J is TRBJ2-5; unclear D gene. The CDR3 is made up of 12 amino acids. The ends were cut back, 6 bases at V and 5 bases at J, with 13 bases in the middle. The V gene's germline CDR1 is SQVTM and CDR2 ANQGSEA. The CDR3 DNA sequence: TGCAGCGTCGCCCCGACTGTTGAGACCCAGTACTTC. Its protein is CSVAPTVETQYF.

The V gene is TRBV9, the J gene TRBJ2-3; 7 positions match TRBD2. The CDR3 runs to 14 residues. The V gene end was trimmed by 5 bases and the J gene end by 2 bases; junction bases not matched to a gene: 5. Germline V gene data show CDR1 as SGDLS and CDR2 as YYNGEE. The CDR3 sequence is CASRPAGNTDTQYF. Here the CDR3 DNA reads TGTGCCAGCAGGCCAGCGGGGAACACAGATACGCAGTATTTT.

V and J are TRBV27 and TRBJ1-2, with a weak D call TRBD1 (5 bases). CDR1 MNHEY and CDR2 SMNVEV come from the germline V gene (reference sequence). Trimming removed 5 bases at V and 6 bases at J, with 19 bases between. The CDR3 has 15 residues. This CDR3 reads CASSLTLGGWNGYTF. The CDR3 region has the DNA TGTGCCAGCAGTCTCACCCTGGGGGGTTGGAATGGCTACACCTTC.

CDR3 sequence reads: CASRGQGNTIYF. In nucleotides, the CDR3 is TGTGCCAGCAGGGGACAGGGGAACACCATATATTTT. The J gene is TRBJ1-3, the V gene TRBV6-6; 10 bases fit TRBD1. Germline V gene lookup returns CDR1 MNHNY and CDR2 SVGAGI (reference sequence). This CDR3 spans 12 amino acids. Trimming at V came to 6 bases and at J to 7 bases, leaving 0 bases not matched to a gene.

The chain employs TRBV19 and TRBJ1-2; tentative D call: TRBD1 (6 bases). CDR1 and CDR2 (germline): LNHDA, SQIVND (reference sequence). The CDR3 extends over 13 amino acids. V lost 5 bases to trimming and J lost 8 bases, with 15 bases between them. This CDR3 is CASSQQGYGGYTF. CDR3 in DNA: TGTGCCAGTAGTCAACAGGGATACGGAGGCTACACCTTC.

The chain carries TRBV9 and TRBJ1-3, with 8 bases aligning to TRBD1. The germline gives CDR1 SGDLS, CDR2 YYNGEE. The CDR3 length is 14 residues. Trimming took 5 bases from V and 3 from J; bases not matched to a gene: 4. The CDR3 DNA reads TGTGCCAGCAGTGAACAGGGGGTTGGAAACACCATATATTTT. Encoded protein: CASSEQGVGNTIYF.

The genes are TRBV27 and TRBJ1-1; 7 bases are shared with TRBD1. V gave up 2 bases and J gave up 0 bases; unmatched junction bases: 12. This CDR3 spans 18 amino acids. CDR1 is MNHEY and CDR2 is SMNVEV in the germline V gene (reference sequence). CDR3 sequence: CASSLRAGGQALNTEAFF. In DNA form, the CDR3 reads TGTGCCAGCAGTTTAAGGGCCGGCGGACAGGCTCTGAACACTGAAGCTTTCTTT.

The V gene is TRBV4-1, the J gene TRBJ1-1, with 7 positions matching TRBD1. V was clipped by 4 bases and J by 3 bases; unmatched bases: 2. The germline gives CDR1 MGHRA, CDR2 YSYEKL. The CDR3 length is 13 residues. The CDR3 region is CASSRQGYTEAFF. Here the CDR3 DNA reads TGCGCCAGCAGCCGACAGGGTTACACTGAAGCTTTCTTT.

This chain links TRBV27 with TRBJ2-3; either TRBD1 or TRBD2 may supply D (5 bases each). Germline lookup yields CDR1 MNHEY and CDR2 SMNVEV (reference sequence). The V end lost 8 bases, the J end lost 6 bases, and 21 bases lay between the germline ends. The CDR3 totals 15 residues. For the CDR3, the DNA is TGTGCCAGCCAGCCGGGGCGACACACGTCCGATACGCAGTATTTT. The encoded protein is CASQPGRHTSDTQYF.

The chain has TRBV5-4 and TRBJ1-2; the D gene is possibly TRBD1 (5 bases). V gave up 0 bases and J gave up 4 bases, with 13 bases separating them. Germline V gene data show CDR1 as SGHNT and CDR2 as YYREEE (reference sequence). This CDR3 has 15 residues. CDR3 nucleotides: TGTGCCAGCAGCTTGGTCGCGGGGCACTCCTATGGCTACACCTTC. This codes for CASSLVAGHSYGYTF.

In this sample, this clone turned up once. The chain is built from TRBV6-1 and TRBJ1-4; D gene uncertain. Between the trimmed V and J ends, which lost 2 bases and 7 bases, there was a span of 5 bases. CDR1 is MNHNS and CDR2 is SASEGT in the germline V gene. The CDR3 sequence is 12 residues long. The CDR3 loop reads CASSERVEKLFF. CDR3 nucleotide sequence: TGTGCCAGCAGTGAACGGGTTGAAAAACTGTTTTTT.

The chain combines TRBV19 with TRBJ1-5; perhaps TRBD1 as D (5 bases). This CDR3 is built from 14 residues. Trimming removed 6 bases from V and 2 bases from J, with 11 bases in between. The germline CDR1 and CDR2 sequences are LNHDA and SQIVND (reference sequence). DNA for the CDR3: TGTGCCAGTAGGGTGGGGGTAGGCAATCAGCCCCAGCATTTT. Protein: CASRVGVGNQPQHF.

The CDR3 DNA is TGCGCCAGCAGCAATCTCAGGCACAGCAATCAGCCCCAGCATTTT. Translation: CASSNLRHSNQPQHF. This rearrangement joins TRBV5-1 to TRBJ1-5; D call uncertain. Per germline, CDR1 SGHRS and CDR2 YFSETQ. The CDR3 is 15 residues long. The V and J ends lost 4 bases and 1 base respectively, with 12 bases between them.

V usage is TRBV7-2 and J usage is TRBJ1-2; 9 bases align to TRBD1. Germline values: CDR1 SGHTA, CDR2 FQGNSA. This CDR3 has 14 residues. The trim removed 4 bases at V and 4 bases at J, leaving 4 bases unmatched. The CDR3 bases are TGTGCCAGCAGCTATACGGGACAGGGCTATGGCTACACCTTC. Residues: CASSYTGQGYGYTF.

The chain links TRBV19 to TRBJ1-5; 7 positions match TRBD1. The CDR3 is 15 amino acids. Germline V lookup: CDR1 LNHDA, CDR2 SQIVND (reference sequence). V dropped 6 bases and J dropped 5; count of bases not matched to a gene: 10. The CDR3 spells CASSATGEGYQPQHF. The CDR3 DNA reads TGTGCCAGTAGCGCCACAGGGGAAGGGTATCAGCCCCAGCATTTT.

The genes are TRBV29-1 and TRBJ2-2, with 10 bases fitting TRBD1. V gave up 6 bases and J gave up 6 bases; unmatched junction bases: 7. Germline V gene lookup returns CDR1 SQVTM and CDR2 ANQGSEA. This CDR3 is built from 14 residues. The CDR3 region is CSVGQGPPAGELFF. CDR3 in DNA: TGCAGCGTGGGACAGGGGCCACCTGCCGGGGAGCTGTTTTTT.

This clone was observed a few times. The chain recombines TRBV19 with TRBJ2-3; 8 bases line up with TRBD2. CDR3 size: 13 residues. Germline V gene lookup returns CDR1 LNHDA and CDR2 SQIVND (reference sequence). With 5 bases clipped from V and 3 bases from J, the junction kept 1 base outside the gene matches. CDR3 DNA sequence: TGTGCCAGTAGTCCTAGCGGGACAGATACGCAGTATTTT. It translates to CASSPSGTDTQYF. Supplemented by reference TRBV19 and TRBJ2-3, the full variable domain reads DGGITQSPKYLFRKEGQNVTLSCEQNLNHDAMYWYRQDPGQGLRLIYYSQIVNDFQKGDIAEGYSVSREKKESFPLTVTSAQKNPTAFYLCASSPSGTDTQYFGPGTRLTVL.

The chain joins TRBV7-9 to TRBJ1-3; D is ambiguous. CDR3 size: 15 residues. Germline V lookup: CDR1 SEHNR, CDR2 FQNEAQ (reference sequence). V shed 1 base and J shed 2 bases, with 9 bases lying between them. CDR3 sequence: CASSLVSGAGNTIYF. The CDR3 bases are TGTGCCAGCAGCTTAGTGTCCGGGGCTGGAAACACCATATATTTT.

This chain links TRBV2 with TRBJ1-2; no definite D call. The CDR3 sequence is 13 residues long. Trimming shortened V by 3 bases and J by 8 bases, and 13 bases separated the two germline ends. The germline CDR1 and CDR2 sequences are SNHLY and FYNNEI. CDR3 bases: TGTGCCAGCAGTGACGTTCCGGGGATCGGCTACACCTTC. Protein product: CASSDVPGIGYTF.

The V gene is TRBV5-4, the J gene TRBJ2-1; D possibly corresponds to TRBD1 (6 bases). In germline, CDR1 is SGHNT, CDR2 YYREEE (reference sequence). This CDR3 comprises 15 residues. With 2 bases removed from V and 5 bases from J, the gap between germline ends came to 14 bases. CDR3 region: CASSFPGTTNNEQFF. The CDR3 nucleotides read TGTGCCAGCAGCTTCCCCGGGACAACTAACAATGAGCAGTTCTTC.

The rearrangement uses TRBV19 and TRBJ1-5; D is possibly TRBD1 (5 bases). With 10 bases removed from V and 0 bases from J, the gap between germline ends came to 22 bases. CDR1 is LNHDA, CDR2 SQIVND, per germline (reference sequence). The CDR3 loop spans 17 amino acids. The CDR3 sequence is CATRDQRELNSNQPQHF. The CDR3, as DNA: TGTGCCACTCGGGACCAAAGGGAGCTCAATAGCAATCAGCCCCAGCATTTT.

V gene TRBV15 combines with J gene TRBJ2-1, with D perhaps TRBD2 (6 bases). Germline CDR1 reads LNHNV; CDR2 reads YYDKDF (reference sequence). The CDR3 is 16 amino acids. V shed 0 bases and J shed 2 bases, with 11 bases lying between them. The CDR3 loop is CATSREGREPYNEQFF. The CDR3 nucleotides read TGTGCCACCAGCAGAGAGGGACGGGAGCCCTACAATGAGCAGTTCTTC.